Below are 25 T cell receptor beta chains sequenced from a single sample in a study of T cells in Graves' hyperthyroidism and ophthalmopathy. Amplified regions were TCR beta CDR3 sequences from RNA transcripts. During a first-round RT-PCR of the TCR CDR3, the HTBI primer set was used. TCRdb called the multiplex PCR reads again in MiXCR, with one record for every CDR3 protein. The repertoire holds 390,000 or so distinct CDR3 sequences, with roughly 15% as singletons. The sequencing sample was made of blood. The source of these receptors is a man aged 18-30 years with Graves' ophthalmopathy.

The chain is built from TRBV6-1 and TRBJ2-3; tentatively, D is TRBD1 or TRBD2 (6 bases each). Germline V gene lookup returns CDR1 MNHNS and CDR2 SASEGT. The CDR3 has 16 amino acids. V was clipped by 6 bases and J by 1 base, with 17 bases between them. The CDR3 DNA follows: TGTGCCAGCAGCCTTGGTACAGGGACTCGCACAGATACGCAGTATTTT. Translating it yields CASSLGTGTRTDTQYF.

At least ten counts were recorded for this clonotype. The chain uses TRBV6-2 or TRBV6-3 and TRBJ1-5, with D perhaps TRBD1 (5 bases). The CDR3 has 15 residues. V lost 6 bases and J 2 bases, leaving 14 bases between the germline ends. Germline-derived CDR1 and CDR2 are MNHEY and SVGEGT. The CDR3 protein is CASSQQVLGNQPQHF. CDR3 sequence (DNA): TGTGCCAGCAGCCAACAGGTTCTCGGCAATCAGCCCCAGCATTTT.

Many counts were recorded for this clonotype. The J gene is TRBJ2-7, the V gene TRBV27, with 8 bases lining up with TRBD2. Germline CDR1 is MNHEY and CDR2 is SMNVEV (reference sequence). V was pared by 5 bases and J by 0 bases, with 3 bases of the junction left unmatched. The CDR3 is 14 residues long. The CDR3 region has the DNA TGTGCCAGCAGTGGCGGGGGGCCCTCCTACGAGCAGTACTTC. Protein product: CASSGGGPSYEQYF.

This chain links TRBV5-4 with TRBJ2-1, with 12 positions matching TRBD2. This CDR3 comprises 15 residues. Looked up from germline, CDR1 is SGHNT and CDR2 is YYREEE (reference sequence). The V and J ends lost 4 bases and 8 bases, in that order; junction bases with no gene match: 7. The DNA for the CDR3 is TGTGCCAGCAGCCGAGGACTAGCGGGATGGGATGAGCAGTTCTTC. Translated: CASSRGLAGWDEQFF.

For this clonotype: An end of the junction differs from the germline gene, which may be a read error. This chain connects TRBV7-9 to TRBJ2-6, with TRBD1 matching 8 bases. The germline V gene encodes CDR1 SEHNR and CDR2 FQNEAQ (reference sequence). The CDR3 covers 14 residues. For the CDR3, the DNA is TGCACGGGACAGGCAAAGTCCGGGGCCAACGTCCTGACTTTC. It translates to CTGQAKSGANVLTF.

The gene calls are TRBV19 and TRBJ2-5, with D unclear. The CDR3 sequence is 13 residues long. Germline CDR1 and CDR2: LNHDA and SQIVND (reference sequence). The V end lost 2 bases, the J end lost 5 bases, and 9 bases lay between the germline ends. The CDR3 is CASSIQARETQYF. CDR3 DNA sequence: TGTGCCAGTAGTATACAGGCCCGGGAGACCCAGTACTTC.

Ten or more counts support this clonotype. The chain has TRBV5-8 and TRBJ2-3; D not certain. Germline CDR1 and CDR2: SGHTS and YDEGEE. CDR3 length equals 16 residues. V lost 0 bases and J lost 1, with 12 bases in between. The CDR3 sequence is CASSLGRVTGTDTQYF. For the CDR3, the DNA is TGTGCCAGCAGCTTGGGTCGAGTCACCGGCACAGATACGCAGTATTTT. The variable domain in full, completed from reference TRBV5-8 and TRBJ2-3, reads EAGVTQSPTHLIKTRGQQATLRCSPISGHTSVYWYQQALGLGLQFLLWYDEGEERNRGNFPPRFSGRQFPNYSSELNVNALELEDSALYLCASSLGRVTGTDTQYFGPGTRLTVL.

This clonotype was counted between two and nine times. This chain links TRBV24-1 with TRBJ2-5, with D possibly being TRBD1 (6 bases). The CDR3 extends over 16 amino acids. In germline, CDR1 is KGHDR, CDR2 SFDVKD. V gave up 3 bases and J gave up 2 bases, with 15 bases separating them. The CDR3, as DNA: TGTGCCACCAGTGATCCAGCCAGGGGTGCACAAGAGACCCAGTACTTC. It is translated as CATSDPARGAQETQYF.

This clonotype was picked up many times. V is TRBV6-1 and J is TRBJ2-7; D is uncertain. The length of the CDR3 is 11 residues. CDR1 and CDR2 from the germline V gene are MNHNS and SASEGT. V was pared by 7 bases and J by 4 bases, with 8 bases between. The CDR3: CASTPSYEQYF. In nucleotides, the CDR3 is TGTGCCAGCACTCCAAGTTACGAGCAGTACTTC.

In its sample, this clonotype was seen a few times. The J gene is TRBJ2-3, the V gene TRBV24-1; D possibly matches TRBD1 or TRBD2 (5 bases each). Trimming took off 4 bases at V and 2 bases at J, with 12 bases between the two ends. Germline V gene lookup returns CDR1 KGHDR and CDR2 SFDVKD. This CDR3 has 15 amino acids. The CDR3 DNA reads TGTGCCACCAGTGACCCGGGACGAACCACAGATACGCAGTATTTT. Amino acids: CATSDPGRTTDTQYF.

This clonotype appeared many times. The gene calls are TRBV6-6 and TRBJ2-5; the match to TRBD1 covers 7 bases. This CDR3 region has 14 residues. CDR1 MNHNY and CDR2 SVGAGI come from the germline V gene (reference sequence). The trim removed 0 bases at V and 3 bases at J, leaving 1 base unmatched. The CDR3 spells CASSYSTGEETQYF. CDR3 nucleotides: TGTGCCAGCAGTTACTCAACAGGGGAAGAGACCCAGTACTTC.

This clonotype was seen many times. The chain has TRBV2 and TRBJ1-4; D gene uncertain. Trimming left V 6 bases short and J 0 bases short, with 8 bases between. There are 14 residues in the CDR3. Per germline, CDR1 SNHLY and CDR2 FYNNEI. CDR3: CASSAYATNEKLFF. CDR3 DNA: TGTGCCAGCAGCGCTTATGCAACTAATGAAAAACTGTTTTTT.

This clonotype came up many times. Here the CDR3 DNA reads TGTGCCATCAGTGAGGGGGTCTCTGGCTACACCTTC. Amino acid sequence: CAISEGVSGYTF. The genes are TRBV10-3 and TRBJ1-2; D remains ambiguous. CDR3 length: 12 amino acids. V lost 2 bases, J lost 7 bases, and 8 bases lay in between. Germline CDR1 ENHRY, CDR2 SYGVKD.

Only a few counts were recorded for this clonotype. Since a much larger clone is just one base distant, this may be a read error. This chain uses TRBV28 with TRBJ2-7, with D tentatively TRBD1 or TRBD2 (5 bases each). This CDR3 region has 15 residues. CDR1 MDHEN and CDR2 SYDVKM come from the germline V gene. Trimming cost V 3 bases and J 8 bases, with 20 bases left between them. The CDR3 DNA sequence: TGTGCCAGCAGTTTGATCCGGCGCGGGTGGGGCAAGCAGTACTTC. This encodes CASSLIRRGWGKQYF.

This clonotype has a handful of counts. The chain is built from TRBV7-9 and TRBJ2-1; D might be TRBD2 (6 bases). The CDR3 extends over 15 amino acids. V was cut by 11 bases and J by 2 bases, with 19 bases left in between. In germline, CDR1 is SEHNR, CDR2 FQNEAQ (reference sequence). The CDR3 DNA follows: TGTGCCGGGGGGACGGGGATACCTACCTACAATGAGCAGTTCTTC. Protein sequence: CAGGTGIPTYNEQFF.

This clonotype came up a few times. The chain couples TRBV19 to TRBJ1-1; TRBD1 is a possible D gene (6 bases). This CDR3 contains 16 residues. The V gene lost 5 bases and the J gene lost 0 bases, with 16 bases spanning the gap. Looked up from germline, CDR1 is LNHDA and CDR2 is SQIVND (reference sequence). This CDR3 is CASSPLSTGMNTEAFF. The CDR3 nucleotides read TGTGCCAGTAGTCCTCTCTCGACAGGAATGAACACTGAAGCTTTCTTT.

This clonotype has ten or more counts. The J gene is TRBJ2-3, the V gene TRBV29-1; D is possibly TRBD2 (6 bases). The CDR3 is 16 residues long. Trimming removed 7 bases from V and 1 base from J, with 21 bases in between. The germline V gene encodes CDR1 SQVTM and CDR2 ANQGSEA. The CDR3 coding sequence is TGCAGCGCCTGGGGGGACCCTTCTATACGCACAGATACGCAGTATTTT. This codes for CSAWGDPSIRTDTQYF.

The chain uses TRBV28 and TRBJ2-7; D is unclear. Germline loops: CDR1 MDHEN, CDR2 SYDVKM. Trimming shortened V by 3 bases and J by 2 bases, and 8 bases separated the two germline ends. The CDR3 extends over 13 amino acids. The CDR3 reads CASSFNGPYEQYF. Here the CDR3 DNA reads TGTGCCAGCAGTTTCAACGGGCCCTACGAGCAGTACTTC.

DNA for the CDR3: TGTGCCAGTAGTATCATGATCGGTGACTACGAGCAGTACTTC. Protein product: CASSIMIGDYEQYF. V usage is TRBV19 and J usage is TRBJ2-7; no clear D. Germline CDR1 reads LNHDA; CDR2 reads SQIVND (reference sequence). The ends were cut back, 3 bases at V and 3 bases at J, with 12 bases in the middle. The CDR3 contains 14 residues.

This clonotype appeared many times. The DNA for the CDR3 is TGTGCCAGCAGCTTACGGACGGAGGGGGAGACCCAGTACTTC. Encoded protein: CASSLRTEGETQYF. This chain uses TRBV11-1 with TRBJ2-5; the D gene is possibly TRBD2 (6 bases). The V end lost 2 bases, the J end lost 5 bases, and 12 bases lay between the germline ends. This CDR3 has 14 amino acids. CDR1 and CDR2 from the germline V gene are SGHAT and FQDESV (reference sequence).

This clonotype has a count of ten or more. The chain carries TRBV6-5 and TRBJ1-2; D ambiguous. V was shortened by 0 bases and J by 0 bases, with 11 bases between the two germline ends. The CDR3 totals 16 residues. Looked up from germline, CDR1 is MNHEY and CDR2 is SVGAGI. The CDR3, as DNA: TGTGCCAGCAGTTACTCATTTGGCAGTACTAACTATGGCTACACCTTC. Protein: CASSYSFGSTNYGYTF.

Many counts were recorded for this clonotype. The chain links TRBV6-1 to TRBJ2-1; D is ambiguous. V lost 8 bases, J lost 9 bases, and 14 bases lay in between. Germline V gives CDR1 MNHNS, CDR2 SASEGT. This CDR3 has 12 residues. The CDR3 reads CASAMGSGEQFF. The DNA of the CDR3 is TGTGCCAGCGCCATGGGGTCGGGTGAGCAGTTCTTC.

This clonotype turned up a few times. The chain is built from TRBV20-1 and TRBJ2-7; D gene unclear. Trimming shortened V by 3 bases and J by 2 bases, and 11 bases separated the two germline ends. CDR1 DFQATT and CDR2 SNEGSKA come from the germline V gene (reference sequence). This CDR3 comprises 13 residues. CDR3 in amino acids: CSASLRLPYEQYF. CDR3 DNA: TGCAGTGCTAGTCTGCGTCTCCCCTACGAGCAGTACTTC.

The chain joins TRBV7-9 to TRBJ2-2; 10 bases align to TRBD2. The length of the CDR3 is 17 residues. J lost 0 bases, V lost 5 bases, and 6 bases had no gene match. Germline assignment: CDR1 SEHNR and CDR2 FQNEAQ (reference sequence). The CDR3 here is CASSPGLAVTNTGELFF. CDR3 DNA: TGTGCCAGCAGCCCAGGACTAGCGGTCACGAACACCGGGGAGCTGTTTTTT.

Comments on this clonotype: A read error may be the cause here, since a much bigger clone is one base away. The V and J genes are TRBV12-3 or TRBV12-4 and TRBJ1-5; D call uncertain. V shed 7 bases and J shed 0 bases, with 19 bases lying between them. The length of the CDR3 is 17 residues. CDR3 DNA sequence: TGTGCCAGCATCCCTGGCCTAAGGGATTATAGCAATCAGCCCCAGCATTTT. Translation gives CASIPGLRDYSNQPQHF.